This TCR beta chain was observed in a study of CD8+ T cells in alopecia areata. V shed 2 bases and J shed 0 bases, with 11 bases lying between them. CDR3 length: 15 amino acids. Germline CDR1 SGHTA, CDR2 FQGNSA. Investigators isolated RNA and reverse transcribed it into cDNA to act as the sequencing template. Profiled with immunoSEQ multiplex PCR; TCRdb holds only in-frame clones, not every one. The sample holds about 210,000 clones, 64% seen once. Treatment described: oral pan-JAK inhibitor, 5-10 mg twice daily. Note on this clone: This CDR3 fails to terminate in the conserved phenylalanine or tryptophan, so it likely reflects a read error.

The sample consisted of CD4+ T cells sorted from blood, taken at week 4, from a patient treated with tofacitinib. This TCR came from a human donor with alopecia areata. The chain has TRBV7-2 and TRBJ2-7; D possibly corresponds to TRBD2 (6 bases). This CDR3 reads CASSLLSGDSYEQYS. The DNA for the CDR3 is TGTGCCAGCAGCTTACTATCGGGGGACTCCTACGAGCAGTACTCC.